The rows below give T cell receptor beta chains drawn from one sample of a study of shared T cell receptors in the human thymus. Here immunoSEQ multiplex PCR was the method, and the copy in TCRdb shows in-frame clones only, minus some. The data show 700,000 or so clones, with approximately 85% seen just once and more than 0.008% held by the top ten. These data are also associated with another study on human thymus T cells.

The sequencing input was thymocytes. The receptors come from a girl under three years old with a congenital heart defect. Both conserved end residues are part of each CDR3. Fields, in order: clone size, V gene, D gene, J gene, CDR3 protein, CDR3 DNA. The D gene is left open where the match is weak. Part of the rows lack a size; the others show once, few, many or a class for expanded clones.

>once|TRBV12-5|NA|TRBJ2-7
CASGPDLSSYEQYF
TGTGCTAGTGGTCCGGACTTGAGCTCCTACGAGCAGTACTTC
>few|TRBV5-5|NA|TRBJ1-2
CASSRPQGRGMEGYTF
TGTGCCAGCAGCCGACCCCAGGGCCGAGGCATGGAGGGCTACACCTTC
>NA|TRBV7-9|NA|TRBJ1-2
CASSFGQLDYGYTF
TGTGCCAGCAGTTTTGGGCAGTTAGACTATGGCTACACCTTC
>NA|TRBV4-3|TRBD2|TRBJ2-1
CASSQERWLAGAPTYNEQFF
TGCGCCAGCAGCCAAGAAAGGTGGCTAGCGGGGGCCCCAACTTACAATGAGCAGTTCTTC
>NA|TRBV10-3|NA|TRBJ1-4
CAISEVGGQPGEKLFF
TGTGCCATCAGTGAGGTTGGGGGACAACCGGGTGAAAAACTGTTTTTT
>NA|TRBV9|NA|TRBJ1-1
CASSQGEGDTEAFF
TGTGCCAGCAGCCAGGGCGAGGGGGACACTGAAGCTTTCTTT
>NA|TRBV9|NA|TRBJ1-1
CASSGVVAGMNTEAFF
TGTGCCAGCAGCGGAGTCGTCGCGGGCATGAACACTGAAGCTTTCTTT
>NA|TRBV6-5|TRBD1|TRBJ2-1
CASSFGQGGNEQFF
TGTGCCAGCAGTTTCGGACAGGGTGGAAATGAGCAGTTCTTC
>few|TRBV5-4|NA|TRBJ2-7
CASSQSRGESYEQYF
TGTGCCAGCAGCCAGTCCAGGGGAGAGAGCTACGAGCAGTACTTC
>NA|TRBV11-2|NA|TRBJ1-5
CASSPDSVGGNQPQHF
TGTGCCAGCAGCCCAGACAGCGTTGGAGGCAATCAGCCCCAGCATTTT
>NA|TRBV4-1|TRBD1|TRBJ1-1
CASSQVRTGLFEAFF
TGCGCCAGCAGCCAAGTTCGGACAGGCTTATTCGAAGCTTTCTTT
>NA|TRBV25-1|NA|TRBJ2-4
CASSGGGGTKNIQYF
TGTGCCAGCAGTGGGGGCGGAGGGACTAAAAACATTCAGTACTTC
>NA|TRBV14|TRBD1|TRBJ1-1
CASSPKVTGAALSNTEAFF
TGTGCCAGCAGTCCAAAGGTAACAGGGGCCGCTCTCTCGAACACTGAAGCTTTCTTT
>NA|TRBV2|NA|TRBJ1-2
CASNSFTRKPSGDYGYTF
TGTGCCAGCAATAGTTTTACCCGGAAACCAAGTGGAGACTATGGCTACACCTTC
>NA|TRBV9|TRBD1|TRBJ1-4
CASSARTGSNEKLFF
TGTGCCAGCAGCGCCCGGACAGGATCTAATGAAAAACTGTTTTTT
>NA|TRBV10-2|TRBD1|TRBJ1-1
CASSEQGTSMNTEAFF
TGCGCCAGCAGTGAACAGGGGACTTCGATGAACACTGAAGCTTTCTTT
>NA|TRBV6-6|NA|TRBJ2-3
CASSRSLGTDTQYF
TGTGCCAGCAGTCGATCACTAGGGACAGATACGCAGTATTTT
>NA|TRBV6-5|NA|TRBJ2-5
CASSYGRAFQETQYF
TGTGCCAGCAGTTACGGCAGGGCCTTCCAAGAGACCCAGTACTTC
>NA|TRBV28|NA|TRBJ2-2
CASSLRRKDSYTGELFF
TGTGCCAGCAGTTTACGGAGAAAGGACAGCTACACCGGGGAGCTGTTTTTT
>NA|TRBV29-1|NA|TRBJ1-2
CSVEDTYGYTF
TGCAGCGTTGAGGACACGTATGGCTACACCTTC
>NA|TRBV27|TRBD1|TRBJ1-6
CASSLGRQGFPKTSPLHF
TGTGCCAGCAGTTTAGGTAGACAGGGGTTTCCCAAGACTTCACCCCTCCACTTT
>NA|TRBV5-1|NA|TRBJ1-1
CASSFTGSNTEAFF
TGCGCCAGCAGCTTTACAGGCTCTAACACTGAAGCTTTCTTT
>NA|TRBV14|TRBD2|TRBJ2-7
CASSQAASGGEEQYF
TGTGCCAGCAGCCAAGCGGCTAGCGGGGGTGAGGAGCAGTACTTC
>NA|TRBV6-1|NA|TRBJ1-1
CASSKLQGEDTEAFF
TGTGCCAGCAGCAAACTCCAGGGCGAGGACACTGAAGCTTTCTTT
>NA|TRBV19|NA|TRBJ2-2
CASSIDIGGVRTGELFF
TGTGCCAGTAGTATTGATATTGGAGGGGTGAGGACCGGGGAGCTGTTTTTT
>NA|TRBV7-2|NA|TRBJ1-2
CASSPRWGPGYGYTF
TGTGCCAGCAGCCCAAGATGGGGGCCCGGCTATGGCTACACCTTC
>NA|TRBV2|TRBD1|TRBJ1-2
CASEGQSYGYTF
TGTGCCAGCGAGGGACAGTCTTATGGCTACACCTTC
>NA|TRBV15|NA|TRBJ1-1
CATSRVEPGTEAFF
TGTGCCACCAGCAGAGTTGAGCCCGGGACTGAAGCTTTCTTT
>NA|TRBV18|NA|TRBJ2-7
CASSPGESEQYF
TGTGCCAGCTCACCAGGGGAGTCCGAGCAGTACTTC
>NA|TRBV10-3|NA|TRBJ1-5
CATTDSPNQPQHF
TGTGCCACAACGGACAGCCCCAATCAGCCCCAGCATTTT
>NA|TRBV6-5|TRBD1|TRBJ1-1
CASVGGLTEAFF
TGTGCCAGCGTAGGGGGCTTAACTGAAGCTTTCTTT
>NA|TRBV18|NA|TRBJ1-1
CASSPDQRGGAMSEAFF
TGTGCCAGCTCACCCGACCAGAGGGGGGGCGCGATGAGTGAAGCTTTCTTT
>few|TRBV5-6|NA|TRBJ1-3
CASSPGGRPSSGNTIYF
TGTGCCAGCAGCCCGGGGGGGCGGCCAAGCTCTGGAAACACCATATATTTT
>once|TRBV9|NA|TRBJ1-1
CASSARDRKLNTEAFF
TGTGCCAGCAGCGCAAGAGACAGAAAGTTGAACACTGAAGCTTTCTTT
>NA|TRBV15|NA|TRBJ1-4
CATSLLKGGVSDEKLFF
TGTGCCACCAGCCTGCTAAAGGGCGGGGTTTCGGATGAAAAACTGTTTTTT
>NA|TRBV6-5|NA|TRBJ2-3
CASSYSALNDTDTQYF
TGTGCCAGCAGTTACTCAGCCCTCAACGACACAGATACGCAGTATTTT
>NA|TRBV10-3|NA|TRBJ2-7
CAISELTPCASYEQYF
TGTGCCATCAGTGAGTTAACTCCCTGTGCCTCCTACGAGCAGTACTTC
>NA|TRBV27|NA|TRBJ2-3
CASSGGIREFTDTQYF
TGTGCCAGCAGCGGGGGAATCAGGGAGTTTACAGATACGCAGTATTTT
>NA|TRBV27|NA|TRBJ1-1
CASSLLPGSVEAFF
TGTGCCAGCAGTTTATTGCCCGGGTCTGTTGAAGCTTTCTTT
>NA|TRBV4-3|TRBD2|TRBJ2-3
CASSQGGLAGTDTQYF
TGCGCCAGCAGCCAAGGAGGGCTAGCGGGCACAGATACGCAGTATTTT
>once|TRBV4-3|TRBD1|TRBJ2-2
CASSSSGTVNTGELFF
TGCGCCAGCAGCTCGTCCGGGACAGTAAACACCGGGGAGCTGTTTTTT
>NA|TRBV6-1|NA|TRBJ2-7
CASKYPGNNEQYF
TGTGCCAGTAAATACCCAGGGAATAACGAGCAGTACTTC
>NA|TRBV6-9|NA|TRBJ2-1
CASRRGNGNEQFF
TGTGCCAGCAGGAGGGGGAATGGGAATGAGCAGTTCTTC
>once|TRBV9|TRBD1|TRBJ1-4
CASSAREDRGHEKLFF
TGTGCCAGCAGCGCCAGAGAGGACAGGGGACATGAAAAACTGTTTTTT
>NA|TRBV10-3|NA|TRBJ1-5
CAISERRAEDTTSNQPQHF
TGTGCCATCAGTGAGCGACGAGCAGAGGACACCACTAGCAATCAGCCCCAGCATTTT
>NA|TRBV5-4|NA|TRBJ1-2
CASSLWTSGLCGYTF
TGTGCCAGCAGCCTATGGACATCGGGCCTATGTGGCTACACCTTC
>NA|TRBV6-5|NA|TRBJ1-2
CASSGPWGYTF
TGTGCCAGCAGTGGCCCATGGGGCTACACCTTC
>few|TRBV14|NA|TRBJ2-3
CASSHVVGRAQYF
TGTGCCAGCAGCCATGTGGTCGGCAGGGCGCAGTATTTT
>NA|TRBV4-1|TRBD1|TRBJ1-2
CASSQDRTGKIAF
TGCGCCAGCAGCCAAGATCGGACAGGGAAAATAGCCTTC
>NA|TRBV9|NA|TRBJ2-3
CASSVASPTDTQYF
TGTGCCAGCAGCGTAGCCTCGCCGACTGATACGCAGTATTTT
>few|TRBV27|NA|TRBJ1-1
CASSGENTEAFF
TGTGCCAGCAGCGGGGAGAACACTGAAGCTTTCTTT
>NA|TRBV20-1|NA|TRBJ2-7
CSASRGYEQYF
TGCAGTGCTAGCCGCGGCTACGAGCAGTACTTC
>NA|TRBV7-6|NA|TRBJ1-4
CASSLIGLGATNEKLFF
TGTGCCAGCAGCTTAATCGGATTGGGAGCAACTAATGAAAAACTGTTTTTT
>NA|TRBV6-1|TRBD1|TRBJ1-5
CASSELGTGDQPQHF
TGTGCCAGCAGTGAACTTGGGACAGGGGACCAGCCCCAGCATTTT